This TCR beta chain comes out of a study of OX40 agonist ivuxolimab in advanced cancers. In terms of the full investigation: The costimulatory receptor OX40 (CD134) was targeted by ivuxolimab, a fully human IgG2 agonistic monoclonal antibody. Three dose-escalation patients achieved partial responses, one with hepatocellular carcinoma and two with cutaneous melanoma. The monotherapy dose-escalation portion (N ≈ 50 patients) of the phase I ivuxolimab trial is reported in the paper. Of the 50 to 55 patients in dose escalation, 19 had hepatocellular carcinoma, about 15 had melanoma, 9 had renal cell carcinoma and 9 had head and neck cancer. In the dose-escalation cohort, 70% to 85% of patients were male, and the mean age was around 60 years with a range of about 23 to 79. Peripheral TCRbeta sequencing was intended to test whether TCR sequence diversity was altered and clonal T-cell expansion was caused by ivuxolimab. Intravenous ivuxolimab was administered to patients every 2 weeks at six dose levels: 0.01, 0.1, 0.3, 1.5, 3 and 10 mg/kg. Prior anti-PD-1, anti-PD-L1 or anti-CTLA-4 therapy was permitted, and approximately 41% of dose-escalation patients had received checkpoint inhibitors. Overall study results and their limits: Clonal expansion of both CD4+ and CD8+ blood T cells was observed from baseline to week 6 at doses 0.1 to 3.0 mg/kg. Low levels of normalized T-cell clonal expansion were also seen in some patients who did not respond. After ivuxolimab, CD8+ T cells had more expanded clones than CD4+ T cells on average. Which antigens the clonally expanded peripheral T cells were specific for was not determined. In the 0.1-3.0 mg/kg groups, partial responders had among the lowest normalized peripheral clonal expansion, particularly in CD8+ T cells.

For sequencing of the TCRbeta CDR3 region, genomic DNA was extracted from the sorted cells. TCRbeta CDR3 regions were sequenced using the immunoSEQ Assay. TCRdb took over this immuneACCESS table, retaining in-frame rearrangements with V and J assigned. Such tables are incomplete; in checked studies, under half of the missing clones stem from an unresolved V gene, and the remainder is unexplained. The sample table shows 95,000 to 100,000 clones, and roughly 80% are seen once. The ten largest clones represent roughly 1.5% of the sample. The trial excluded patients who had a history of autoimmune disease or who were on systemic immunosuppression. Peripheral blood for TCR sequencing was collected from all dose cohorts at baseline, on cycle 4 day 1, and on cycle 7 day 1. The samples were drawn from a first-in-human, open-label, multicenter phase I dose-escalation trial of ivuxolimab. Adults with locally advanced or metastatic melanoma, renal cell, hepatocellular, or head and neck squamous cell carcinoma were enrolled in the trial. Before TCR sequencing, CD4+ T cells and CD8+ T cells were sorted from peripheral blood as separate populations.

Trimming takes 5 bases from V and 0 bases from J, and the germline ends sit 13 bases apart. The germline V gene specifies SGHTA as CDR1 and FQGNSA as CDR2. The CDR3 holds 15 amino acids from the cysteine to the phenylalanine. The read is trimmed to its CDR3 DNA, 45 bases read in frame from base 1. To note about this clone: What this receptor recognizes is not known. Within one base of it there is no much larger clone, and no base qualities were kept.

The chain is assembled from TRBV7-2 and TRBJ1-1; the D gene identity is not certain. The source was CD4+ or CD8+ T cells sorted from blood, collected in a trial of the OX40 agonist ivuxolimab. The TCR was taken from an adult with an advanced solid tumor such as melanoma, head and neck, liver or kidney cancer. CDR3 reads: CASSLDGSMNTEAFF. The DNA reads as follows: TGTGCCAGCAGCCTCGACGGGAGCATGAACACTGAAGCTTTCTTT.